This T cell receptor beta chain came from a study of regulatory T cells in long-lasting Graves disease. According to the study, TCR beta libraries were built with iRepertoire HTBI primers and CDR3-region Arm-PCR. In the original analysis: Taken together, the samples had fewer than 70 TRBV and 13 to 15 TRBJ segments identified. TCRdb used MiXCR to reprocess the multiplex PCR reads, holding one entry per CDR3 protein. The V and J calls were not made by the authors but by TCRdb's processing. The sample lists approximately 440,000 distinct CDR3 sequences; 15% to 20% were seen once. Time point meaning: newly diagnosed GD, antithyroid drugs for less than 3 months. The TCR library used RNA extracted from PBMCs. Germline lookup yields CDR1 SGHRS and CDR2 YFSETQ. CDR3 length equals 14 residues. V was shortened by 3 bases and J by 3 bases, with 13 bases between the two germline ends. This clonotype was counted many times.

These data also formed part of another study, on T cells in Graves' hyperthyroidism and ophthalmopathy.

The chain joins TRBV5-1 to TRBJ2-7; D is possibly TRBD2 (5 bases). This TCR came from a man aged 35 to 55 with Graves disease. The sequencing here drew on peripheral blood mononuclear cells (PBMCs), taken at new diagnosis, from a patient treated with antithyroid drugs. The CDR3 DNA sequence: TGCGCCAGCAGCTCGGGTCGTGGACTCTACGAGCAGTACTTC. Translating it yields CASSSGRGLYEQYF.